This T cell receptor beta chain was observed in a study of beta chain features in type 1 diabetes. TCRB transcripts that were expressed got sequenced, as all of the isolated RNA had been reverse transcribed. The average read count of naive, central memory and regulatory T cell samples was some 3.9 million. Clones were read by immunoSEQ multiplex PCR, and TCRdb kept only the in-frame ones, dropping some. Of approximately 360,000 clones in the sample, roughly an eighth were seen once. This clone has only a few counts. As yet, its antigen is unknown. After removal of 6 bases from V and 9 bases from J, the junction contained 7 bases not matched to a gene. The germline V gene has CDR1 SGHDT and CDR2 YYEEEE. The CDR3 length is 12 residues. Study-wide results and limits: Moderate but significant shortening of TCRB CDR3s was recorded in all four CD4+ subsets from Type 1 diabetes patients.

Based on CD45RO/CCR7/CD25/CD127/CD95/CD27, CD4+ regulatory, stem cell-like memory, naive and central memory cells were sorted. Sorted cells reached over 95% purity in every population. Sequenced sample: naive CD4+ T cells from blood. The rearrangement joins TRBV5-6 to TRBJ2-3, with 7 bases that match TRBD2. The sequence was collected from a woman between 18 and 30 years old with type 1 diabetes. CDR3 DNA sequence: TGTGCCAGCACCGAATCCGGGGGGACGCAGTATTTT. Translated: CASTESGGTQYF.